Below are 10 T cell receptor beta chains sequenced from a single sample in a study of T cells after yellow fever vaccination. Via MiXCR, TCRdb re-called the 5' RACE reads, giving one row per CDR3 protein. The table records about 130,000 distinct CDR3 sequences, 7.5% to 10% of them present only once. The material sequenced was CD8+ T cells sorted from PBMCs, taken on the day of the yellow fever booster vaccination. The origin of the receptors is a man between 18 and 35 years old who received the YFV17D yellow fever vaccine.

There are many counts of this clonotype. The CDR3 DNA sequence: TGTGCCAGCAGTGAAGCGATCGGTAGCGGGGAAGAGACCCAGTACTTC. Translation: CASSEAIGSGEETQYF. J is TRBJ2-5 and V is TRBV6-1; TRBD2 matches at 8 bases. Unmatched junction bases numbered 6, after V lost 0 bases and J lost 3 bases. This CDR3 comprises 16 residues. Germline V gene sequence: CDR1 MNHNS, CDR2 SASEGT.

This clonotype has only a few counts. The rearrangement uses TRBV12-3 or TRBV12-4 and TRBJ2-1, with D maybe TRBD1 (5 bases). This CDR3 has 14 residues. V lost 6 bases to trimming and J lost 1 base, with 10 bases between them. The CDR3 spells CASRVGDSYNEQFF. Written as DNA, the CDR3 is TGTGCCAGCAGGGTAGGGGATTCCTACAATGAGCAGTTCTTC.

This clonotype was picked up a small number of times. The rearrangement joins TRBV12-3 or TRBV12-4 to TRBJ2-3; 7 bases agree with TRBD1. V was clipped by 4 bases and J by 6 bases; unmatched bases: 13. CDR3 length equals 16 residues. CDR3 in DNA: TGTGCCAGCAGTTCTACAGGGGCAACGGGGCTCGATACGCAGTATTTT. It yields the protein CASSSTGATGLDTQYF.

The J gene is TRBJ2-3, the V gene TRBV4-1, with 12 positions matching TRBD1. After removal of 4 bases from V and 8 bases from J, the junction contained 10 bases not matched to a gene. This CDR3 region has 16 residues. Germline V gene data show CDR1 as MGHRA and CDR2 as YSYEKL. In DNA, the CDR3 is TGCGCCAGCAGCCTCCTAGGGGGACAGGGGGCGTCTACGCAGTATTTT. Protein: CASSLLGGQGASTQYF.

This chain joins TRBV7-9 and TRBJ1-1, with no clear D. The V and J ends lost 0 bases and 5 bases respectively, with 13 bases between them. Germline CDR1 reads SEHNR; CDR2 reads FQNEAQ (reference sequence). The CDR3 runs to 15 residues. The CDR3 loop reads CASSLALRKGTEAFF. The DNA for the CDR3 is TGTGCCAGCAGCTTAGCGCTCAGGAAGGGTACTGAAGCTTTCTTT.

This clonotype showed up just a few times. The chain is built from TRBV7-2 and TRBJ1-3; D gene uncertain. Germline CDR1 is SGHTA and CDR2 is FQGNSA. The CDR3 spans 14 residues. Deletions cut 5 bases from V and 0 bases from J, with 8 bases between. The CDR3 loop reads CASSLVPSGNTIYF. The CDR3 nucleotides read TGTGCCAGCAGCCTCGTCCCCTCTGGAAACACCATATATTTT. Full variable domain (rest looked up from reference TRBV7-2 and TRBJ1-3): GAGVSQSPSNKVTEKGKDVELRCDPISGHTALYWYRQSLGQGLEFLIYFQGNSAPDKSGLPSDRFSAERTGGSVSTLTIQRTQQEDSAVYLCASSLVPSGNTIYFGEGSWLTVV.

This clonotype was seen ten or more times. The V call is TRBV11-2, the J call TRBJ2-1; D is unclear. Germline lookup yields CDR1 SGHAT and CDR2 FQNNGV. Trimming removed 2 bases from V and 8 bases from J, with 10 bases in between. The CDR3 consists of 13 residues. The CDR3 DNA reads TGTGCCAGCAGCTTAATTGCTTACGATGAGCAGTTCTTC. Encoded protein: CASSLIAYDEQFF. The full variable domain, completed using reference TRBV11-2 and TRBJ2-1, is EAGVAQSPRYKIIEKRQSVAFWCNPISGHATLYWYQQILGQGPKLLIQFQNNGVVDDSQLPKDRFSAERLKGVDSTLKIQPAKLEDSAVYLCASSLIAYDEQFFGPGTRLTVL.

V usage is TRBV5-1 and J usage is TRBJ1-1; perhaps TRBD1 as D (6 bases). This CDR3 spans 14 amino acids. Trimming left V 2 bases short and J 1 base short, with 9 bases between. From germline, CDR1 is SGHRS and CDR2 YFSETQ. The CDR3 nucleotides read TGCGCCAGCAGCTTTCAGGGGTCGAACACTGAAGCTTTCTTT. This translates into CASSFQGSNTEAFF.

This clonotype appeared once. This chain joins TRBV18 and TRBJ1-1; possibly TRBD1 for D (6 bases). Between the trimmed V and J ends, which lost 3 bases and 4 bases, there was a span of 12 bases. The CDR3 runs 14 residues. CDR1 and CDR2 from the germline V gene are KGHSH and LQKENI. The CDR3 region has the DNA TGTGCCAGCTCACCTTACAGGGTTGGCACTGAAGCTTTCTTT. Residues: CASSPYRVGTEAFF.

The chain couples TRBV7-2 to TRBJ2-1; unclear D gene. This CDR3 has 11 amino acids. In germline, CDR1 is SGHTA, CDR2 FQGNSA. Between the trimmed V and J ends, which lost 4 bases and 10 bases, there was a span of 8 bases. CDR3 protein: CASSSRLEQFF. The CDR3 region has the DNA TGTGCCAGCAGCTCTAGACTCGAGCAGTTCTTC.